The 30 T cell receptor beta chains in this list originate from one sample, sequenced in a study of OX40 agonist ivuxolimab in advanced cancers. The library was produced with the immunoSEQ multiplex PCR assay. As stored in TCRdb, this immuneACCESS dataset retains in-frame rearrangements with V and J assigned. A fraction of the clones does not appear; measured against another copy, unresolved V genes explain less than half of the discrepancy, and the remainder lacks a known reason. This sample is represented by fewer than 70,000 clones; more than 80% of them were singletons. The ten biggest clones cover roughly 13% of the sample. This sample comprised CD4+ or CD8+ T cells sorted from blood, obtained in a trial of the OX40 agonist ivuxolimab. The receptor set was obtained from an adult with an advanced solid tumor such as melanoma, head and neck, liver or kidney cancer.

The chain joins TRBV7-2 to TRBJ1-2; 8 bases map to TRBD1. The CDR3 has 15 amino acids. With 5 bases clipped from V and 2 bases from J, the junction kept 7 bases outside the gene matches. Looked up from germline, CDR1 is SGHTA and CDR2 is FQGNSA. The CDR3 loop reads CASSTRGTGNYGYTF. In DNA form, the CDR3 reads TGTGCCAGCAGCACCAGAGGGACAGGAAACTATGGCTACACCTTC.

This chain uses TRBV19 with TRBJ1-5; D possibly corresponds to TRBD1 (6 bases). The germline gives CDR1 LNHDA, CDR2 SQIVND (reference sequence). CDR3 length equals 14 residues. V lost 3 bases, J lost 5 bases, and 11 bases lay in between. DNA for the CDR3: TGTGCCAGTAGTATGAGGCAGGGGTATCAGCCCCAGCATTTT. Amino acid sequence: CASSMRQGYQPQHF.

The V gene is TRBV19, the J gene TRBJ1-5; D is uncertain. Looked up from germline, CDR1 is LNHDA and CDR2 is SQIVND (reference sequence). Trimming pared 3 bases from V and 6 bases from J, leaving 12 bases between. The CDR3 extends over 14 amino acids. For the CDR3, the DNA is TGTGCCAGTAGTATTTCCGGGAGAGGTCAGCCCCAGCATTTT. Translating gives CASSISGRGQPQHF.

The chain employs TRBV28 and TRBJ2-1; unclear D gene. Deletions cut 3 bases from V and 7 bases from J, with 4 bases between. The germline V gene has CDR1 MDHEN and CDR2 SYDVKM. The CDR3 consists of 11 residues. This CDR3 is CASSFVNEQFF. CDR3 nucleotide sequence: TGTGCCAGCAGTTTCGTAAATGAGCAGTTCTTC. Using reference TRBV28 and TRBJ2-1 for the parts outside the CDR3, the full variable domain is DVKVTQSSRYLVKRTGEKVFLECVQDMDHENMFWYRQDPGLGLRLIYFSYDVKMKEKGDIPEGYSVSREKKERFSLILESASTNQTSMYLCASSFVNEQFFGPGTRLTVL.

The genes are TRBV11-3 and TRBJ2-5, with 7 nucleotides matching TRBD1. The CDR3 loop spans 15 amino acids. Germline V gene data show CDR1 as SGHNT and CDR2 as YENEEA. V lost 4 bases, J lost 4 bases, and 9 bases stayed unmatched. CDR3 sequence: CASSSYRGLGETQYF. CDR3 DNA sequence: TGTGCCAGCAGCTCGTACAGGGGTCTGGGAGAGACCCAGTACTTC.

The chain couples TRBV5-1 to TRBJ1-2, with 7 bases fitting TRBD1. This CDR3 has 15 residues. Germline lookup yields CDR1 SGHRS and CDR2 YFSETQ. The V segment lost 1 base and the J segment 3 bases; nucleotides outside the gene matches: 6. The CDR3 loop is CASSLFDRVYYGYTF. CDR3 in DNA: TGCGCCAGCAGCTTGTTTGACAGGGTCTACTATGGCTACACCTTC.

The chain employs TRBV28 and TRBJ2-5; D unresolved. The germline V gene encodes CDR1 MDHEN and CDR2 SYDVKM. Trimming removed 5 bases from V and 5 bases from J, with 3 bases in between. The CDR3 totals 10 residues. The CDR3 nucleotides are TGTGCCAGCAGTAGGGAGACCCAGTACTTC. Amino acids: CASSRETQYF.

This chain joins TRBV7-9 and TRBJ2-1, with 9 bases fitting TRBD2. Per germline, CDR1 SEHNR and CDR2 FQNEAQ (reference sequence). This CDR3 has 13 amino acids. J gave up 9 bases and V 6 bases, and 6 bases lay outside the gene matches. The CDR3 is CASRREGFGEQFF. CDR3 in DNA: TGTGCCAGCAGGCGGGAGGGCTTCGGTGAGCAGTTCTTC.

The chain combines TRBV9 with TRBJ2-4; D is perhaps TRBD2 (5 bases). Germline CDR1 is SGDLS and CDR2 is YYNGEE. CDR3 length equals 14 residues. V was trimmed by 4 bases and J by 9 bases, leaving 17 bases between them. The CDR3 DNA follows: TGTGCCAGCAGCCCCCGACTCGGAGGAAGCATTCAGTACTTC. Translation gives CASSPRLGGSIQYF.

This chain connects TRBV6-6 to TRBJ2-1; no clear D gene. Germline V gives CDR1 MNHNY, CDR2 SVGAGI (reference sequence). The CDR3 is 12 amino acids. V lost 2 bases and J lost 10, with 9 bases in between. The CDR3 spells CASSYQTGEQFF. Here the CDR3 DNA reads TGTGCCAGCAGTTACCAGACTGGGGAGCAGTTCTTC.

The sample holds a few counts of this clone. The chain is built from TRBV18 and TRBJ2-7; D call uncertain. V was cut by 6 bases and J by 3 bases, with 12 bases left in between. This CDR3 contains 13 residues. The germline CDR1 and CDR2 sequences are KGHSH and LQKENI. In DNA, the CDR3 is TGTGCCAGCTCTCCCGGGTCTTTCTACGAGCAGTACTTC. This gives the protein CASSPGSFYEQYF.

CDR3 nucleotide sequence: TGCAGCTTTGGACCATCTTTGGTCGAGGAGCAGTTCTTC. The encoded protein is CSFGPSLVEEQFF. The V call is TRBV29-1, the J call TRBJ2-1, with D uncertain. The V gene's germline CDR1 is SQVTM and CDR2 ANQGSEA. Trimming took 8 bases from V and 10 from J, leaving 21 bases between them. The CDR3 contains 13 residues.

The V gene is TRBV2, the J gene TRBJ2-1; either TRBD1 or TRBD2 may fit D (5 bases each). CDR3 length equals 15 residues. Trimming removed 1 base at V and 0 bases at J, with 7 bases between. Germline V gene lookup returns CDR1 SNHLY and CDR2 FYNNEI. CDR3 DNA sequence: TGTGCCAGCAGTGAAGAGGGGACCTCCTACAATGAGCAGTTCTTC. As protein: CASSEEGTSYNEQFF.

The CDR3 sequence is CASSEAKIQGAGQPQHF. The CDR3 region has the DNA TGTGCCAGCAGTGAAGCCAAAATACAGGGGGCTGGTCAGCCCCAGCATTTT. The J gene is TRBJ1-5, the V gene TRBV6-1; 9 positions match TRBD1. With 0 bases clipped from V and 6 bases from J, the junction kept 9 bases outside the gene matches. Per germline, CDR1 MNHNS and CDR2 SASEGT. The CDR3 extends over 17 amino acids.

This chain uses TRBV11-3 with TRBJ1-4; 9 bases map to TRBD1. The ends lost 5 bases at V and 7 bases at J; junction bases unmatched: 5. The CDR3 runs to 14 residues. Germline V gene data show CDR1 as SGHNT and CDR2 as YENEEA. The CDR3: CASSAQGALEKLFF. DNA of the CDR3: TGTGCCAGCAGCGCACAGGGGGCGCTTGAAAAACTGTTTTTT.

This clone appeared a single time. Other DNA sequences of this sample code for an identical CDR3. The rearrangement links TRBV28 to TRBJ2-7; D is perhaps TRBD2 (6 bases). This CDR3 contains 13 residues. The germline V gene encodes CDR1 MDHEN and CDR2 SYDVKM. Trimming left V 3 bases short and J 0 bases short, with 6 bases between. The CDR3 coding sequence is TGTGCCAGCAGTTTCGGGAGCTCCTACGAGCAGTACTTC. It translates to CASSFGSSYEQYF.

As for this clone: The same CDR3 also results from other DNA sequences found in this sample. The DNA of the CDR3 is TGTGCCAGCAGCTTACAGTCAACAGATACGCAGTATTTT. Translated, it gives CASSLQSTDTQYF. The chain is built from TRBV7-3 and TRBJ2-3; no reliable D call. The CDR3 contains 13 residues. The V gene lost 2 bases and the J gene lost 3 bases, with 6 bases spanning the gap. Germline CDR1 reads SGHTA; CDR2 reads FQGTGA.

V is TRBV6-1 and J is TRBJ2-7; the D is unclear. V was pared by 2 bases and J by 10 bases, with 9 bases between. The CDR3 runs to 11 residues. Germline values: CDR1 MNHNS, CDR2 SASEGT. The CDR3 reads CASSEIGPQYF. The CDR3 bases are TGTGCCAGCAGTGAAATTGGGCCCCAGTACTTC.

This sequence joins TRBV18 and TRBJ2-7; 7 bases are a match to TRBD1. The V segment lost 4 bases and the J segment 7 bases; nucleotides outside the gene matches: 10. CDR3 length: 14 amino acids. From germline, CDR1 is KGHSH and CDR2 LQKENI. The CDR3 region has the DNA TGTGCCAGCTCACAGGGGACAGCTGGAGGAGAGCAGTACTTC. The encoded protein is CASSQGTAGGEQYF. Full variable domain (outside the CDR3, taken from reference TRBV18 and TRBJ2-7): NAGVMQNPRHLVRRRGQEARLRCSPMKGHSHVYWYRQLPEEGLKFMVYLQKENIIDESGMPKERFSAEFPKEGPSILRIQQVVRGDSAAYFCASSQGTAGGEQYFGPGTRLTVT.

The rearrangement uses TRBV7-2 and TRBJ2-5, with 9 bases matching TRBD2. CDR1 is SGHTA, CDR2 FQGNSA, per germline. The CDR3 is made up of 15 amino acids. V was clipped by 1 base and J by 5 bases; unmatched bases: 5. The CDR3 loop reads CASSLGGRAGETQYF. CDR3 nucleotides: TGTGCCAGCAGCTTAGGCGGGAGGGCAGGGGAGACCCAGTACTTC.

The V call is TRBV5-6, the J call TRBJ2-3, with 11 bases that match TRBD1. Unmatched junction bases numbered 11, after V lost 4 bases and J lost 1 base. The CDR3 loop spans 18 amino acids. Germline V gives CDR1 SGHDT, CDR2 YYEEEE. The CDR3 spells CASSPGQGVLPGTDTQYF. In nucleotides, the CDR3 is TGTGCCAGCAGCCCGGGACAGGGGGTATTGCCTGGCACAGATACGCAGTATTTT.

V is TRBV5-1 and J is TRBJ1-2; TRBD1 aligns across 9 bases. J was trimmed by 0 bases and V by 2 bases; bases with no gene match: 11. Germline V gene lookup returns CDR1 SGHRS and CDR2 YFSETQ. The CDR3 has 18 amino acids. The CDR3 spells CASSLPGTGTRTNYGYTF. The CDR3 bases are TGCGCCAGCAGCTTACCCGGGACAGGGACCAGGACTAACTATGGCTACACCTTC.

The V and J genes are TRBV2 and TRBJ2-1; 10 positions agree with TRBD2. The junction had 8 bases not matched to a gene; V was cut back by 6 bases and J by 6 bases. The CDR3 covers 15 residues. The germline gives CDR1 SNHLY, CDR2 FYNNEI. The CDR3 loop is CASSRTSGIPNEQFF. CDR3 DNA sequence: TGTGCCAGCAGCCGGACTAGCGGAATACCCAATGAGCAGTTCTTC. The complete variable domain, with remaining parts taken from reference TRBV2 and TRBJ2-1, reads EPEVTQTPSHQVTQMGQEVILRCVPISNHLYFYWYRQILGQKVEFLVSFYNNEISEKSEIFDDQFSVERPDGSNFTLKIRSTKLEDSAMYFCASSRTSGIPNEQFFGPGTRLTVL.

The J gene is TRBJ2-7, the V gene TRBV18; 7 bases match TRBD1. CDR3 length: 15 amino acids. Losses at the gene ends were 6 bases for V and 4 bases for J; bases not matched to a gene: 12. Germline CDR1 KGHSH, CDR2 LQKENI. The CDR3, as DNA: TGTGCCAGCTCGCCCGCCGGGACCAGGGGGTACGAGCAGTACTTC. This encodes CASSPAGTRGYEQYF.

This clone has only one observation. The chain joins TRBV11-2 to TRBJ2-1; D is possibly TRBD1 (6 bases). Trimming pared 5 bases from V and 6 bases from J, leaving 17 bases between. Germline CDR1 and CDR2: SGHAT and FQNNGV. CDR3 length: 15 residues. In DNA, the CDR3 is TGTGCCAGCAGCCCTATTATGGGGGCTTCCAATGAGCAGTTCTTC. It specifies CASSPIMGASNEQFF.

The CDR3 nucleotides read TGTGCCAGCAGCTTAAACTTTTGGACTGAAGCTTTCTTT. Protein: CASSLNFWTEAFF. The rearrangement joins TRBV7-2 to TRBJ1-1, with D unresolved. V was shortened by 2 bases and J by 5 bases, with 9 bases between the two germline ends. The CDR3 runs to 13 residues. Germline V gene lookup returns CDR1 SGHTA and CDR2 FQGNSA.

The J gene is TRBJ2-7, the V gene TRBV6-1, with 7 nucleotides matching TRBD1. V gave up 2 bases and J gave up 2 bases; unmatched junction bases: 6. The germline V gene has CDR1 MNHNS and CDR2 SASEGT. The CDR3 length is 15 residues. The CDR3 reads CASSEWGQGAYEQYF. CDR3 bases: TGTGCCAGCAGTGAATGGGGGCAGGGGGCCTACGAGCAGTACTTC.

The chain uses TRBV6-1 and TRBJ1-5; perhaps TRBD1 as D (5 bases). Germline V CDR1 and CDR2: MNHNS, SASEGT. The length of the CDR3 is 14 residues. Trimming took 3 bases from V and 6 from J, leaving 12 bases between them. The chain's CDR3 is CASSDKGQGQPQHF. The CDR3 bases are TGTGCCAGCAGTGACAAGGGGCAGGGTCAGCCCCAGCATTTT.

This chain links TRBV7-9 with TRBJ2-6; 10 positions match TRBD2. Unmatched junction bases numbered 4, after V lost 3 bases and J lost 2 bases. The germline gives CDR1 SEHNR, CDR2 FQNEAQ (reference sequence). The CDR3 is 17 amino acids. This chain's CDR3 is CASSFLAGVTGANVLTF. The CDR3 region has the DNA TGTGCCAGCAGCTTTCTAGCGGGAGTGACTGGGGCCAACGTCCTGACTTTC.

The chain joins TRBV7-6 to TRBJ2-7, with 7 bases aligning to TRBD2. The V segment lost 3 bases and the J segment 0 bases; nucleotides outside the gene matches: 5. The CDR3 length is 15 residues. Germline V gene lookup returns CDR1 SGHVS and CDR2 FNYEAQ. Here the CDR3 DNA reads TGTGCCAGCAGCTTTGGGGAGGGCCCCTCCTACGAGCAGTACTTC. It encodes CASSFGEGPSYEQYF.